The rows below give T cell receptor beta chains drawn from one sample of a study of blood T cells in healthy people across ages. Using its own MiXCR run on the 5' RACE reads, TCRdb lists one record per CDR3 protein. The sample lists 710,000 or so distinct CDR3 sequences, roughly 32% occurring once. The material sequenced was blood. The receptors shown here come from a woman over 75 in good health. Both conserved end residues are part of each CDR3. D genes are given only for firm matches. Clone size is given for some rows only: seen once, a few or many times, or a class if the clone is expanded.

cdr3_aa cdr3_nt clone_size v_call d_call cdr3_length j_call
CASSAILAGGVSTDTQYF TGTGCCAGCAGTGCGATACTAGCGGGGGGAGTAAGCACAGATACGCAGTATTTT . TRBV2 TRBD2 18 TRBJ2-3
CASSPIATYGQYF TGTGCCAGCTCTCCGATAGCGACCTACGGGCAGTACTTC . TRBV18 . 13 TRBJ2-5
CASKAKNIQYF TGTGCCAGCAAAGCTAAAAACATTCAGTACTTC many TRBV28 . 11 TRBJ2-4
CASSLGGREGSGNTIYF TGTGCCAGCAGCTTAGGAGGGAGGGAAGGGTCCGGAAACACCATATATTTT . TRBV7-8 . 17 TRBJ1-3
CASTGQGTEQYF TGTGCCAGCACCGGACAGGGGACCGAGCAGTACTTC many TRBV6-2/TRBV6-3 TRBD1 12 TRBJ2-7
CASRRIGPQHF TGTGCCAGCAGACGCATAGGGCCCCAGCATTTT few TRBV6-1 . 11 TRBJ1-5
CTSSPDRGEVQYF TGTACCAGTAGCCCCGACAGGGGAGAGGTTCAGTACTTC . TRBV19 TRBD1 13 TRBJ2-5
CSARDLAGAWEQFF TGCAGTGCTAGAGATCTAGCGGGGGCTTGGGAGCAGTTCTTC . TRBV20-1 TRBD2 14 TRBJ2-1
CASSEGGTLTSTDTQYF TGCGCCAGCAGCGAGGGGGGGACCTTAACAAGCACAGATACGCAGTATTTT . TRBV4-1 . 17 TRBJ2-3
CASSQDTGRGNQPQHF TGTGCCAGCAGCCAAGATACAGGCCGAGGCAATCAGCCCCAGCATTTT few TRBV3-1 . 16 TRBJ1-5
CASRLAGGWENIQYF TGTGCCAGCAGGCTAGCGGGGGGGTGGGAAAACATTCAGTACTTC many TRBV6-6 TRBD2 15 TRBJ2-4